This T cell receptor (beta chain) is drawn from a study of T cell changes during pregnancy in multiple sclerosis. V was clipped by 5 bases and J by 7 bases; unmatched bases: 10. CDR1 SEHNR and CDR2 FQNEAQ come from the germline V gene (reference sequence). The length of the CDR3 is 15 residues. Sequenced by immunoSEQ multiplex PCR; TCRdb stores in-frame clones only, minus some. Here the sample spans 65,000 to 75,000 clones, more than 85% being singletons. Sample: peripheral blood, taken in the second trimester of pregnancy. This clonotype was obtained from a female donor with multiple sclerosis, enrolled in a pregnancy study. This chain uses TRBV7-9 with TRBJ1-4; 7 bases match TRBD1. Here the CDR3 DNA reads TGTGCCAGCAGCGTCACGACAGGGAAAGGTGAAAAACTGTTTTTT. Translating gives CASSVTTGKGEKLFF.